This T cell receptor beta chain originates from a study of blood T cell repertoires in COVID-19. Study summary: The samples span acute and convalescent COVID-19 from the United States, Italy and Spain. PBMCs, B-cell-depleted T cells, or T cells were the source of the cDNA or gDNA that made up the material.

In the original workflow: Quantification of nucleated cells was approximated via reference gene primer amplification. Measured with immunoSEQ multiplex PCR; TCRdb has only the in-frame clones, and not every one. For V, J and clone size, that table is used; D and trimming come from the DNA. There are some 94,000 clones in the sample; 72% occur only once, and about 22% lies in the top ten. This clone has just a few counts. V lost 5 bases and J lost 1, with 18 bases in between. The CDR3 sequence is 16 residues long. CDR1 SGHVS and CDR2 FNYEAQ come from the germline V gene. The chain recombines TRBV7-6 with TRBJ2-7; D perhaps matches TRBD1 (5 bases). This TCR derives from a woman aged 55-69 years in a cohort sampled during active or convalescent COVID-19. Material: peripheral blood. For the CDR3, the DNA is TGTGCCAGCAGCCCAAGAGGCAGGGAAGGGTCCTACGAGCAGTACTTC. This encodes CASSPRGREGSYEQYF.